This is a list of T cell receptor beta chains from one sample in a study of blood T cell repertoires in COVID-19. Here immunoSEQ multiplex PCR was the method, and the copy in TCRdb shows in-frame clones only, minus some. Of about 98,000 clones in the sample, around 86% were seen once. Input material: peripheral blood. These receptors all come from a man aged 45-60 years with acute or convalescent COVID-19. The CDR3 runs from the conserved cysteine through the conserved F or W. A D gene is named only where the DNA matches it firmly. A clone size is listed for some rows: how often the clone was seen (once, few, many), or a class if it is expanded.

J,length,size,V,D,DNA,CDR3
TRBJ2-3,17,medium-sized,TRBV3-1/TRBV3-2,TRBD2,TGTGCCAGCAGCCGCCGACTAGCGGGAGGGCCTACAGATACGCAGTATTTT,CASSRRLAGGPTDTQYF
TRBJ1-4,15,NA,TRBV3-1/TRBV3-2,NA,TGTGCCAGCAGCCAAGAGGCAGGGCAGAGGGAAAAACTGTTTTTT,CASSQEAGQREKLFF
TRBJ1-2,13,NA,TRBV18,NA,TGTGCCAGCTCACCCTCGGCTAACTATGGCTACACCTTC,CASSPSANYGYTF
TRBJ2-7,16,NA,TRBV11-3,TRBD1,TGTGCCAGCAGCTTAGGTGGGACAGGGCCACCCTACGAGCAGTACTTC,CASSLGGTGPPYEQYF
TRBJ1-5,13,NA,TRBV2,NA,TGTGCCAGCAGCGACGGGGGGGTGGGGCCCCAGCATTTT,CASSDGGVGPQHF
TRBJ1-2,16,NA,TRBV6-2/TRBV6-3,TRBD1,TGTGCCAGCAGTTACACACAGGGGGGAGAGTACCATGGCTACACCTTC,CASSYTQGGEYHGYTF
TRBJ2-1,13,NA,TRBV4-1,TRBD2,TGCGCCAGCAGCCAAGTGGGGGGGAACGAGCAGTTCTTC,CASSQVGGNEQFF
TRBJ2-3,15,NA,TRBV10-3,NA,TGTGCCATCAGTGGGGGTCTTGGAGGGGGCGACACGCAGTATTTT,CAISGGLGGGDTQYF
TRBJ2-5,15,NA,TRBV7-9,TRBD1,TGTGCCAGCAGCTTAGTAGGGACAGGGGTAGAGACCCAGTACTTC,CASSLVGTGVETQYF
TRBJ2-7,15,once,TRBV7-2,TRBD2,TGTGCCAGCAGCTTAACTAGCGGGAGGGCTAACGAGCAGTACTTC,CASSLTSGRANEQYF
TRBJ2-5,15,NA,TRBV3-1/TRBV3-2,NA,TGTGCCAGCAGCCACCGACAGAGGCGGGGAGAGACCCAGTACTTC,CASSHRQRRGETQYF
TRBJ2-3,15,NA,TRBV9,NA,TGTGCCAGCAGCGTAGTGGGGGCCGTAGCAGATACGCAGTATTTT,CASSVVGAVADTQYF
TRBJ2-7,12,NA,TRBV9,NA,TGTGCCAGCAGCGGAAGGAGCGACGAGCAGTACTTC,CASSGRSDEQYF
TRBJ1-1,13,NA,TRBV28,TRBD1,TGTGCCAGCAGAGGACAGGGGCGGACTGAAGCTTTCTTT,CASRGQGRTEAFF
TRBJ2-7,14,NA,TRBV3-1/TRBV3-2,NA,TGTGCCAGCAGCTCCCGGGTCGGGGTGCACGAGCAGTACTTC,CASSSRVGVHEQYF
TRBJ2-2,14,NA,TRBV19,TRBD2,TGTGCCAGTAAGACTAGCAGGAACACCGGGGAGCTGTTTTTT,CASKTSRNTGELFF
TRBJ1-4,10,NA,TRBV20-1,NA,TGCAGTGCCAGAGGAGGTGAACTGTTTTTT,CSARGGELFF
TRBJ1-5,16,NA,TRBV4-2,NA,TGTGCCAGCAGCCAAGCGGTTCAGGGAAGCAATCAGCCCCAGCATTTT,CASSQAVQGSNQPQHF
TRBJ2-1,15,NA,TRBV6-5,NA,TGTGCCAGCAGTTACTCGGTACAGGGCTACAATGAGCAGTTCTTC,CASSYSVQGYNEQFF
TRBJ1-3,14,NA,TRBV2,NA,TGTGCCAGCAAGGCGGGGAACTCTGGAAACACCATATATTTT,CASKAGNSGNTIYF
TRBJ2-5,15,NA,TRBV5-3,TRBD1,TGTGCCAGAAGCTTGGTCGGACAGGGGAAAGAGACCCAGTACTTC,CARSLVGQGKETQYF
TRBJ1-2,16,NA,TRBV4-2,NA,TGTGCCAGCAGCCAAGGCCCCGGGGGGGGGCGATATGGCTACACCTTC,CASSQGPGGGRYGYTF
TRBJ2-1,15,NA,TRBV19,TRBD2,TGTGCCAGTAGTCCTCCGGGACTAGACTACAATGAGCAGTTCTTC,CASSPPGLDYNEQFF
TRBJ2-1,13,once,TRBV19,TRBD2,TGTGCCAGTAATCTGGGGGACTACCATGAGCAGTTCTTC,CASNLGDYHEQFF
TRBJ2-1,16,NA,TRBV7-6,NA,TGTGCCAGCAGCACTATGGGGGGAGTGGGCTACAATGAGCAGTTCTTC,CASSTMGGVGYNEQFF
TRBJ2-2,17,NA,TRBV18,NA,TGTGCCAGCTCACAAACCGGCGTAGGGAGGAACACCGGGGAGCTGTTTTTT,CASSQTGVGRNTGELFF
TRBJ2-7,15,few,TRBV19,TRBD2,TGTGCCAGTAGTCGCATAGCGGGAGTATCCGACGAGCAGTACTTC,CASSRIAGVSDEQYF
TRBJ2-3,14,NA,TRBV29-1,TRBD2,TGCAGCGGCGGACTAGCGGGAGGGCCAGATACGCAGTATTTT,CSGGLAGGPDTQYF
TRBJ1-2,13,few,TRBV6-6,NA,TGTGCCAGCAGTTACTCGAACAGGGATGGCTACACCTTC,CASSYSNRDGYTF
TRBJ2-7,15,NA,TRBV2,NA,TGTGCCAGCAGCTCCGGGACTGCGGGGTACTACGAGCAGTACTTC,CASSSGTAGYYEQYF
TRBJ1-1,15,NA,TRBV10-3,NA,TGTGCCATCAGTGAATCGGGTCAGACGAACACTGAAGCTTTCTTT,CAISESGQTNTEAFF